The 20 T cell receptor beta chains given below trace back to one sample, sequenced in a study of blood T cell repertoires in COVID-19. The data were produced by immunoSEQ multiplex PCR, yet TCRdb's version contains in-frame clones alone and is incomplete. Of a few hundred thousand clones detected, around 87% appear once; the ten largest clones hold roughly 1.9%. Sequences were obtained from PBMCs or T cells enriched from blood (not recorded which). The receptors come from a man aged 40-49 years in a cohort exposed to, infected with or recovered from COVID-19 (not recorded which).

The gene calls are TRBV5-1 and TRBJ2-1; D is possibly TRBD1 (6 bases). The CDR3 is 14 residues long. Trimming removed 7 bases at V and 10 bases at J, with 21 bases between. The germline V gene has CDR1 SGHRS and CDR2 YFSETQ. CDR3 region: CASSSGHPLLEQFF. Here the CDR3 DNA reads TGCGCCAGCTCCTCGGGACACCCCTTACTGGAGCAGTTCTTC.

V and J are TRBV7-6 and TRBJ2-5, with 8 bases that match TRBD2. This CDR3 contains 16 residues. Per germline, CDR1 SGHVS and CDR2 FNYEAQ. The trim removed 5 bases at V and 4 bases at J, leaving 12 bases unmatched. The CDR3 nucleotides are TGTGCCAGCAGCCGTTCTAGCGGGCGGGCGGCAGAGACCCAGTACTTC. Protein product: CASSRSSGRAAETQYF.

J is TRBJ1-1 and V is TRBV6-6, with a tentative D call TRBD1 (5 bases). The ends were cut back, 4 bases at V and 1 base at J, with 13 bases in the middle. CDR1 is MNHNY, CDR2 SVGAGI, per germline (reference sequence). The CDR3 has 15 amino acids. The CDR3 nucleotides are TGTGCCAGCAGTTCGGCAGGGAATAGGAACACTGAAGCTTTCTTT. Translating gives CASSSAGNRNTEAFF.

The chain has TRBV27 and TRBJ1-6; tentative D call: TRBD1 (6 bases). CDR1 is MNHEY, CDR2 SMNVEV, per germline (reference sequence). V was clipped by 6 bases and J by 2 bases, with 8 bases between them. The CDR3 contains 14 residues. The CDR3: CASRQGPYNSPLHF. CDR3 nucleotide sequence: TGTGCCAGCAGACAGGGCCCCTATAATTCACCCCTCCACTTT.

J is TRBJ1-5 and V is TRBV28; 8 bases map to TRBD1. The CDR3 runs to 14 residues. Germline V CDR1 and CDR2: MDHEN, SYDVKM. V shed 9 bases, J shed 7 bases, and the junction held 11 bases outside the gene matches. The CDR3 region has the DNA TGTGCCAGTTCACAGGGGGGAAGTGGACAGCCCCAGCATTTT. This gives the protein CASSQGGSGQPQHF.

The chain employs TRBV21-1 and TRBJ1-3. TRBV21-1 has pseudogene status. This CDR3 contains 15 residues. The CDR3 loop is CASGTGGQSGNTIYF. CDR3 nucleotides: TGTGCCAGCGGGACGGGGGGTCAATCTGGAAACACCATATATTTT.

Only one count was recorded for this clone. V and J are TRBV5-6 and TRBJ2-1; TRBD2 might be the D (6 bases). Germline CDR1 reads SGHDT; CDR2 reads YYEEEE. Trimming removed 0 bases at V and 2 bases at J, with 12 bases between. This CDR3 region has 16 residues. The CDR3 protein is CASSLEPGETYNEQFF. The CDR3 DNA reads as TGTGCCAGCAGCTTGGAGCCGGGAGAGACCTACAATGAGCAGTTCTTC. Drawing the rest from reference TRBV5-6 and TRBJ2-1, the complete variable domain is DAGVTQSPTHLIKTRGQQVTLRCSPKSGHDTVSWYQQALGQGPQFIFQYYEEEERQRGNFPDRFSGHQFPNYSSELNVNALLLGDSALYLCASSLEPGETYNEQFFGPGTRLTVL.

The rearrangement uses TRBV30 and TRBJ1-1; maybe TRBD1 (6 bases). Per the germline V gene, CDR1 is GTSNPN and CDR2 is SVGIG (reference sequence). V shed 8 bases and J shed 9 bases, with 13 bases lying between them. The CDR3 sequence is 10 residues long. The CDR3 DNA sequence: TGTGCCAGTACCGACAGGAAAGCTTTCTTT. Protein product: CASTDRKAFF.

J is TRBJ2-7 and V is TRBV15; the match to TRBD1 covers 10 bases. V dropped 3 bases and J dropped 2; count of bases not matched to a gene: 10. The CDR3 sequence is 17 residues long. CDR1 is LNHNV, CDR2 YYDKDF, per germline (reference sequence). This CDR3 is CATSRGLPGQGPYEQYF. CDR3 DNA sequence: TGTGCCACCAGCAGGGGACTCCCGGGACAGGGGCCCTACGAGCAGTACTTC.

V gene TRBV2 combines with J gene TRBJ2-1; a possible D gene is TRBD2 (5 bases). V lost 3 bases and J lost 10, with 16 bases in between. This CDR3 comprises 14 residues. CDR1 SNHLY and CDR2 FYNNEI come from the germline V gene. The CDR3 DNA reads as TGTGCCAGCAGTGAGACTACCGGGCGGCGCGAGCAGTTCTTC. Encoded protein: CASSETTGRREQFF.

On this clone: The same CDR3 arises from other DNA sequences in this sample as well. The V gene is TRBV5-1, the J gene TRBJ2-7; D is perhaps TRBD1 (6 bases). CDR3 length equals 13 residues. Trimming removed 5 bases from V and 1 base from J, with 10 bases in between. CDR1 and CDR2 (germline): SGHRS, YFSETQ. CDR3 coding DNA: TGCGCCAGCAGTCGGGACAATTCCTACGAGCAGTACTTC. Translation gives CASSRDNSYEQYF.

This chain connects TRBV7-2 to TRBJ1-3; no reliable D call. The CDR3 has 13 amino acids. CDR1 SGHTA and CDR2 FQGNSA come from the germline V gene. V gave up 2 bases and J gave up 3 bases, with 5 bases separating them. The CDR3 protein is CASSLNGGNTIYF. Here the CDR3 DNA reads TGTGCCAGCAGCTTAAACGGTGGAAACACCATATATTTT.

Of note for this clone: This sample also contains other DNA sequences that code for the same CDR3. V gene TRBV28 combines with J gene TRBJ2-1, with a possible D match to TRBD2 (6 bases). Trimming removed 3 bases at V and 3 bases at J, with 9 bases between. CDR1 and CDR2 from the germline V gene are MDHEN and SYDVKM. There are 14 residues in the CDR3. This chain's CDR3 is CASSLREVYNEQFF. The CDR3 DNA is TGTGCCAGCAGTTTGAGGGAGGTCTACAATGAGCAGTTCTTC.

The rearrangement links TRBV29-1 to TRBJ1-4, with unresolved D. The germline gives CDR1 SQVTM, CDR2 ANQGSEA. The CDR3 sequence is 12 residues long. Between the trimmed V and J ends, which lost 3 bases and 8 bases, there was a span of 10 bases. The CDR3: CSVDVGWEKLFF. The DNA of the CDR3 is TGCAGCGTTGATGTCGGTTGGGAAAAACTGTTTTTT.

The gene calls are TRBV24-1 and TRBJ2-3; no definite D call. The length of the CDR3 is 13 residues. Trimming cost V 1 base and J 3 bases, with 4 bases left between them. Looked up from germline, CDR1 is KGHDR and CDR2 is SFDVKD. The DNA of the CDR3 is TGTGCCACCAGTGATTTCGGGACAGATACGCAGTATTTT. Protein: CATSDFGTDTQYF.

About this clone: Relative to the germline gene, one junction end is altered; a read error may explain this. The rearrangement uses TRBV7-9 and TRBJ2-7; 7 bases are a match to TRBD2. Germline V gives CDR1 SEHNR, CDR2 FQNEAQ (reference sequence). This CDR3 has 16 amino acids. The DNA for the CDR3 is TGTGCCAGCAGCCTAGCGCTAGCGGAGAGCTCCTACGAGCAGTACTTC. This sequence encodes CASSLALAESSYEQYF.

The CDR3 protein is CASSTGQGPNQPQHF. CDR3 DNA: TGTGCCAGCTCGACGGGACAGGGGCCCAATCAGCCCCAGCATTTT. This chain connects TRBV18 to TRBJ1-5; 10 positions agree with TRBD1. CDR1 KGHSH and CDR2 LQKENI come from the germline V gene. Trimming at V came to 6 bases and at J to 3 bases, leaving 5 bases not matched to a gene. The CDR3 runs to 15 residues.

The CDR3 loop is CASSLTLTREQYF. The CDR3 DNA reads TGTGCCAGCAGCTTAACCCTCACTAGGGAGCAGTACTTC. V is TRBV7-2 and J is TRBJ2-7; perhaps TRBD2 as D (5 bases). The CDR3 sequence is 13 residues long. Germline V gives CDR1 SGHTA, CDR2 FQGNSA. The V end lost 2 bases, the J end lost 7 bases, and 12 bases lay between the germline ends.

This sequence joins TRBV9 and TRBJ1-2; the D gene is possibly TRBD1 (5 bases). CDR3 size: 15 residues. Germline CDR1 SGDLS, CDR2 YYNGEE. Trimming removed 0 bases at V and 8 bases at J, with 17 bases between. CDR3 residues: CASSVVLGQGGGYTF. For the CDR3, the DNA is TGTGCCAGCAGCGTAGTATTGGGGCAGGGCGGCGGCTACACCTTC.

In its sample, this clone was seen once. J is TRBJ2-1 and V is TRBV28; TRBD2 matches 11 bases. CDR1 is MDHEN and CDR2 is SYDVKM in the germline V gene. This CDR3 has 15 residues. V shed 4 bases and J 1 base; nucleotides not matched to a gene: 0. The CDR3 coding sequence is TGTGCCAGCAGTTCTAGCGGGAGGTCCTACAATGAGCAGTTCTTC. This codes for CASSSSGRSYNEQFF.